The subject of this entry is one T cell receptor beta chain. Its antigen remains unidentified. At one of its ends the junction is not consistent with the germline gene, which may arise from a read error. This sample stems from a study of type 1 regulatory T cells. The CDR3 loop spans 14 amino acids. Germline V lookup: CDR1 SGHVS, CDR2 FNYEAQ. TCRdb fed the reads into MiXCR, producing one record per CDR3 protein. There are roughly 67,000 distinct CDR3 sequences in the sample; about 62% occur only once, and around 7.6% lies in the top ten. The V call is TRBV7-6, the J call TRBJ2-3; 10 bases are a match to TRBD2. This receptor was identified in a human donor in good health. The sample taken for sequencing was cultured T cells, either the whole culture or a sorted T cell fraction (not recorded which). Subset noted: Tr1-enriched cell product generated in vitro against host alloantigens. The CDR3 region is CASSLDPLAGGVNF. DNA for the CDR3: TGTGCCAGCAGCTTAGATCCCTTAGCGGGAGGCGTCAATTTT.